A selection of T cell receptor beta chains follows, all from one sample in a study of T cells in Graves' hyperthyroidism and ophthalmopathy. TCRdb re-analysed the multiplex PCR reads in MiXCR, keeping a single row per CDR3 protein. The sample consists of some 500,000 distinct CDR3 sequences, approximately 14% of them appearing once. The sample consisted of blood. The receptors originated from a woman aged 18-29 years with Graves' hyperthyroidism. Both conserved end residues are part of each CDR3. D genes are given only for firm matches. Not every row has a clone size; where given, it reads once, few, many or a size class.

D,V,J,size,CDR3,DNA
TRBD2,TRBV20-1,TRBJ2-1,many,CSASLAGGSFSEQFF,TGCAGTGCTAGCTTAGCGGGAGGGTCTTTTTCTGAGCAGTTCTTC
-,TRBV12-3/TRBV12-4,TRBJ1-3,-,CASTRHEGDGNTIYF,TGTGCCAGCACCCGCCACGAGGGGGATGGAAACACCATATATTTT
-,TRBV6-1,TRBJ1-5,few,CASSVGFGQYQPQHF,TGTGCCAGCAGTGTGGGGTTTGGGCAATATCAGCCCCAGCATTTT
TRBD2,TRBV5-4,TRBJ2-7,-,CASSSLTSGRVYEQYF,TGTGCCAGCAGCTCACTTACTAGCGGGAGAGTCTACGAGCAGTACTTC
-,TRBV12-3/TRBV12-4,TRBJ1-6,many,CASSFSTAYNSPLHF,TGTGCCAGCAGTTTTTCGACAGCGTATAATTCACCCCTCCACTTT
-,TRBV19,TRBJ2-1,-,CASRAEGGDNEQFF,TGTGCCAGCCGAGCAGAAGGAGGGGACAATGAGCAGTTCTTC
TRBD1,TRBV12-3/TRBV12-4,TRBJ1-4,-,CASSPDRGGLEKLFF,TGTGCCAGCAGTCCCGACAGGGGAGGGTTGGAAAAACTGTTTTTT
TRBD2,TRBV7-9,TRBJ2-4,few,CASSLVAGGPQNIQYF,TGTGCCAGCAGCTTAGTGGCGGGAGGGCCCCAAAACATTCAGTACTTC
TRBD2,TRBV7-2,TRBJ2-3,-,CASSFRREISDTQYF,TGTGCCAGCAGCTTCCGGCGGGAGATCTCAGATACGCAGTATTTT
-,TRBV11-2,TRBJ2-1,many,CASSSFGREQFF,TGTGCCAGCAGCTCGTTTGGACGGGAGCAGTTCTTC
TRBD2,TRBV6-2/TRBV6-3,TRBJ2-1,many,CASSYPGLAGYNEQFF,TGTGCCAGCAGTTACCCGGGACTAGCGGGATACAATGAGCAGTTCTTC
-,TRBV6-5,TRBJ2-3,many,CASSDNRHLTDTQYF,TGTGCCAGCAGTGACAACCGACACCTCACAGATACGCAGTATTTT
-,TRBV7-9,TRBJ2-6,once,CASSLYGRTSSGANVLTF,TGTGCCAGCAGCTTGTATGGTAGAACAAGCTCTGGGGCCAACGTCCTGACTTTC
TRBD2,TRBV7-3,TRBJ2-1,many,CASTKGGASGSLNEQFF,TGTGCCAGCACCAAGGGGGGGGCTAGCGGGAGTCTGAATGAGCAGTTCTTC
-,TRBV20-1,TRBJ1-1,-,CSAGVSGGDTEAFF,TGCAGTGCAGGTGTCTCCGGGGGGGACACTGAAGCTTTCTTT
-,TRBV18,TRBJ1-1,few,CASSGQWDTEAFF,TGTGCCAGCTCCGGACAGTGGGACACTGAAGCTTTCTTT
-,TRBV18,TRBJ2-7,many,CASSPLETGGDEQYF,TGTGCCAGCTCACCACTGGAGACAGGAGGGGACGAGCAGTACTTC
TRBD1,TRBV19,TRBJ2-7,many,CASSMRGLYEQYF,TGTGCCAGTAGCATGAGGGGGCTCTACGAGCAGTACTTC
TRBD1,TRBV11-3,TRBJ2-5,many,CAGSMGQLNQETQYF,TGTGCCGGCAGTATGGGACAGCTTAACCAAGAGACCCAGTACTTC
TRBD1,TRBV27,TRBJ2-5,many,CASSGGPGQGAIRETQYF,TGTGCCAGCAGTGGTGGTCCGGGACAGGGGGCAATTAGGGAGACCCAGTACTTC
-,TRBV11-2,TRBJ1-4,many,CASSLVGPYLNEKLFF,TGTGCCAGCAGCTTAGTGGGGCCTTACCTTAATGAAAAACTGTTTTTT
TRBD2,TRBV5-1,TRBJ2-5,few,CASSQGLAGGRPRETQYF,TGCGCCAGCAGCCAGGGACTAGCGGGAGGGCGACCAAGAGAGACCCAGTACTTC
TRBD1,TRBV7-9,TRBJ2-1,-,CASCSGTGLYNEQFF,TGTGCCAGCTGCTCCGGGACAGGGCTATACAATGAGCAGTTCTTC
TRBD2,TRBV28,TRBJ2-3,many,CASSFGGVWGTDTQYF,TGTGCCAGCAGTTTCGGGGGGGTTTGGGGCACAGATACGCAGTATTTT
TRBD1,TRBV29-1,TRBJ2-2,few,CSVRQGADTGELFF,TGCAGCGTTAGACAGGGGGCGGACACCGGGGAGCTGTTTTTT
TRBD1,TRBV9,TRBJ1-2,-,CASSDGPGQGLLRYGYTF,TGTGCCAGCAGCGACGGACCGGGACAGGGACTATTACGGTATGGCTACACCTTC
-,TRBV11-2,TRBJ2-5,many,CASRLTGDWETQYF,TGTGCCAGCAGGCTTACAGGGGACTGGGAGACCCAGTACTTC
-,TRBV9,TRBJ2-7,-,CASSFKATDTYEQYF,TGTGCCAGCAGCTTCAAGGCCACAGATACCTACGAGCAGTACTTC
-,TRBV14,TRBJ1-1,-,CASSWTRDTEAFF,TGTGCCAGCAGCTGGACAAGAGACACTGAAGCTTTCTTT
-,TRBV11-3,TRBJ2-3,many,CASSFFTGQADTQYF,TGTGCCAGCAGTTTTTTTACAGGGCAGGCAGATACGCAGTATTTT
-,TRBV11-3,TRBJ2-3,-,CASTQRGRSTDTQYF,TGTGCCAGCACCCAACGCGGACGAAGCACAGATACGCAGTATTTT
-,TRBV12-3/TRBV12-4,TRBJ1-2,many,CASSFPGDYGYTF,TGTGCCAGCAGTTTCCCAGGGGACTATGGCTACACCTTC
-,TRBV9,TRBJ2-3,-,CASSVLEAGTQYF,TGTGCCAGCAGCGTCCTTGAGGCCGGTACGCAGTATTTT
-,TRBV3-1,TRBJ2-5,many,CASRQQGPRGGTQYF,TGTGCCAGCAGGCAACAGGGGCCTCGGGGAGGGACCCAGTACTTC
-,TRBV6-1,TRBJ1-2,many,CASSEEGGAGYTF,TGTGCCAGCAGTGAGGAGGGGGGTGCAGGCTACACCTTC
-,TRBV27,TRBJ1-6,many,CASSLYRDGNSPLHF,TGTGCCAGCAGTTTATACAGGGATGGGAATTCACCCCTCCACTTT
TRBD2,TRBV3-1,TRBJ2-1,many,CASSQEWVASGRGNEQFF,TGTGCCAGCAGCCAAGAATGGGTAGCTAGCGGGAGAGGCAATGAGCAGTTCTTC
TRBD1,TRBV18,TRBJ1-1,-,CASSLRTGADTEAFF,TGTGCCAGCTCATTACGGACAGGGGCGGACACTGAAGCTTTCTTT
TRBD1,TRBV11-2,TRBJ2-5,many,CASSLAGGLQETQYF,TGTGCCAGCAGCTTAGCAGGGGGCCTCCAAGAGACCCAGTACTTC